These 27 T cell receptor beta chains originate from one sample sequenced in a study of T cells in localized non-small cell lung cancer. The method was immunoSEQ multiplex PCR; TCRdb's version includes in-frame clones alone and lacks a portion of them. The sample includes around 83,000 clones, around 82% of them seen just once. The sample here was PBMCs, taken before any cancer treatment. These receptors were collected from a man aged 35-75 years with stage II squamous cell lung carcinoma.

V gene TRBV5-1 combines with J gene TRBJ1-1, with TRBD1 matching over 9 bases. CDR3 length: 17 residues. Germline V lookup: CDR1 SGHRS, CDR2 YFSETQ. With V trimmed by 1 base and J by 0 bases, 7 bases remained unmatched. The CDR3 nucleotides are TGCGCCAGCAGCTTGCAGGGACAGGGATCGATGAACACTGAAGCTTTCTTT. Protein product: CASSLQGQGSMNTEAFF.

This clone was detected a few times. This chain uses TRBV7-9 with TRBJ2-1; TRBD2 aligns across 8 bases. The V gene's germline CDR1 is SEHNR and CDR2 FQNEAQ (reference sequence). V lost 4 bases to trimming and J lost 4 bases; unmatched junction nucleotides: 9. This CDR3 has 16 residues. CDR3 nucleotide sequence: TGTGCCAGCAGCTCCTACCAGCGGGAGCTTTACAATGAGCAGTTCTTC. Translated, it gives CASSSYQRELYNEQFF. Full variable domain (missing parts from reference TRBV7-9 and TRBJ2-1): DTGVSQNPRHKITKRGQNVTFRCDPISEHNRLYWYRQTLGQGPEFLTYFQNEAQLEKSRLLSDRFSAERPKGSFSTLEIQRTEQGDSAMYLCASSSYQRELYNEQFFGPGTRLTVL.

The chain uses TRBV7-2 and TRBJ2-2; 9 bases agree with TRBD2. The germline V gene has CDR1 SGHTA and CDR2 FQGNSA. This CDR3 has 15 amino acids. Trimming removed 5 bases from V and 6 bases from J; junction bases left unmatched: 7. This CDR3 reads CASSLKLAGAGELFF. As DNA, the CDR3 is TGTGCCAGCAGCCTAAAACTAGCGGGCGCCGGGGAGCTGTTTTTT.

This sequence joins TRBV4-1 and TRBJ1-1, with D unresolved. Trimming shortened V by 0 bases and J by 4 bases, and 6 bases separated the two germline ends. This CDR3 spans 13 amino acids. Per germline, CDR1 MGHRA and CDR2 YSYEKL. The CDR3 loop reads CASSQEIGTEAFF. The DNA of the CDR3 is TGCGCCAGCAGCCAAGAAATCGGCACTGAAGCTTTCTTT.

This clone was found a few times. The rearrangement joins TRBV2 to TRBJ2-7; D is ambiguous. CDR3 length equals 15 residues. V lost 0 bases and J lost 1, with 10 bases in between. The germline V gene has CDR1 SNHLY and CDR2 FYNNEI. The CDR3 DNA follows: TGTGCCAGCAGTGAAGCGCGGTCAGCATCCTACGAGCAGTACTTC. Translating it yields CASSEARSASYEQYF. Supplemented by reference TRBV2 and TRBJ2-7, the full variable domain reads EPEVTQTPSHQVTQMGQEVILRCVPISNHLYFYWYRQILGQKVEFLVSFYNNEISEKSEIFDDQFSVERPDGSNFTLKIRSTKLEDSAMYFCASSEARSASYEQYFGPGTRLTVT.

V usage is TRBV11-2 and J usage is TRBJ1-1; tentatively, D is TRBD1 (5 bases). Germline values: CDR1 SGHAT, CDR2 FQNNGV. Trimming shortened V by 8 bases and J by 0 bases, and 19 bases separated the two germline ends. CDR3 length: 16 residues. In DNA form, the CDR3 reads TGTGCCAGCGTTAAAGGGACGACTAAACTGAACACTGAAGCTTTCTTT. It is translated as CASVKGTTKLNTEAFF.

This clone was recorded only once. The V gene is TRBV21-1, the J gene TRBJ1-6. TRBV21-1 is noted as a pseudogene. The CDR3 contains 19 residues. The CDR3, as DNA: TGTGCCAGCAGCAAAAGGGGGGGGAATCTCCTCGCGCGAAATTCACCCCTCCACTTT. Translated, it gives CASSKRGGNLLARNSPLHF.

This chain joins TRBV4-3 and TRBJ2-3; the match to TRBD2 covers 9 bases. J gave up 5 bases and V 0 bases, and 9 bases lay outside the gene matches. CDR1 and CDR2 from the germline V gene are LGHNA and YSLEER. The CDR3 totals 17 residues. The CDR3 nucleotides read TGCGCCAGCAGCCAAGAAGTGGAGCGGGGGGCAGGAGATACGCAGTATTTT. Amino acids: CASSQEVERGAGDTQYF.

The chain combines TRBV7-9 with TRBJ2-1, with D perhaps being TRBD1 or TRBD2 (5 bases each). Trimming left V 1 base short and J 8 bases short, with 12 bases between. Germline V gives CDR1 SEHNR, CDR2 FQNEAQ (reference sequence). The CDR3 spans 14 residues. CDR3 coding DNA: TGTGCCAGCAGCTTAGTCGGGGCTCTAGATGAGCAGTTCTTC. Its protein product is CASSLVGALDEQFF.

The chain links TRBV18 to TRBJ2-2, with 7 bases aligning to TRBD1. V dropped 4 bases and J dropped 7; count of bases not matched to a gene: 9. Per the germline V gene, CDR1 is KGHSH and CDR2 is LQKENI. The CDR3 is made up of 15 amino acids. The CDR3 here is CASSQQNRGGGELFF. Here the CDR3 DNA reads TGTGCCAGCTCACAACAGAACAGGGGCGGCGGGGAGCTGTTTTTT.

This clone turned up a few times. The chain joins TRBV7-9 to TRBJ1-4; 7 bases agree with TRBD1. The germline V gene encodes CDR1 SEHNR and CDR2 FQNEAQ (reference sequence). The CDR3 is 17 amino acids. With V trimmed by 5 bases and J by 0 bases, 9 bases remained unmatched. The CDR3 is CASSPGEGAATNEKLFF. CDR3 sequence (DNA): TGTGCCAGCAGCCCCGGGGAGGGGGCCGCAACTAATGAAAAACTGTTTTTT.

J is TRBJ2-4 and V is TRBV27; 8 bases match TRBD1. In germline, CDR1 is MNHEY, CDR2 SMNVEV (reference sequence). Germline trimming cut 8 bases from V and 9 bases from J; bases unmatched to any gene: 12. This CDR3 region has 14 residues. The CDR3 sequence is CASGPGGAGAIQYF. In nucleotides, the CDR3 is TGTGCCAGCGGGCCAGGGGGCGCTGGCGCCATTCAGTACTTC.

The chain couples TRBV19 to TRBJ1-5; D unresolved. The germline gives CDR1 LNHDA, CDR2 SQIVND (reference sequence). Trimming took 7 bases from V and 0 from J, leaving 10 bases between them. This CDR3 is 14 amino acids long. The CDR3 DNA sequence: TGTGCCAGTATGCGCCGGGATAGCAATCAGCCCCAGCATTTT. As protein: CASMRRDSNQPQHF. The variable domain in full, with the rest retrieved from reference TRBV19 and TRBJ1-5, is DGGITQSPKYLFRKEGQNVTLSCEQNLNHDAMYWYRQDPGQGLRLIYYSQIVNDFQKGDIAEGYSVSREKKESFPLTVTSAQKNPTAFYLCASMRRDSNQPQHFGDGTRLSIL.

This sequence joins TRBV4-2 and TRBJ2-3; 16 positions agree with TRBD2. There are 20 residues in the CDR3. The V and J ends lost 0 bases and 3 bases, in that order; junction bases with no gene match: 9. The germline CDR1 and CDR2 sequences are LGHNA and YNFKEQ. The CDR3 sequence: CASSQDHGTSGGASTDTQYF. The CDR3 nucleotides are TGTGCCAGCAGCCAAGATCATGGGACTAGCGGGGGGGCCTCGACAGATACGCAGTATTTT.

This chain uses TRBV7-6 with TRBJ2-7; no definite D call. The CDR3 loop spans 13 amino acids. The V and J ends lost 1 base and 2 bases respectively, with 6 bases between them. Germline CDR1 is SGHVS and CDR2 is FNYEAQ. CDR3 coding DNA: TGTGCCAGCAGCTTAGGGGAAGCCTACGAGCAGTACTTC. It specifies CASSLGEAYEQYF.

The CDR3 loop reads CASSQEDRAYNQPQHF. CDR3 nucleotides: TGTGCCAGCAGCCAAGAGGACAGGGCCTACAATCAGCCCCAGCATTTT. The chain joins TRBV4-2 to TRBJ1-5, with 8 bases lining up with TRBD1. The CDR3 spans 16 residues. Trimming took 0 bases from V and 3 from J; bases not matched to a gene: 4. Germline assignment: CDR1 LGHNA and CDR2 YNFKEQ.

In regard to this clone: This same CDR3 is encoded by further DNA sequences in the sample. The gene calls are TRBV19 and TRBJ1-6, with a possible D match to TRBD1 (6 bases). The CDR3 is 13 amino acids. The ends were cut back, 5 bases at V and 9 bases at J, with 11 bases in the middle. The germline V gene encodes CDR1 LNHDA and CDR2 SQIVND (reference sequence). CDR3 sequence reads: CASSPDRASPLHF. Here the CDR3 DNA reads TGTGCCAGTAGTCCGGACAGAGCTTCACCCCTCCACTTT.

This clone was seen more than once but under ten times. This chain uses TRBV2 with TRBJ2-3; 7 bases are a match to TRBD1. CDR3 length: 15 amino acids. After removal of 1 base from V and 0 bases from J, the junction contained 1 base not matched to a gene. The germline V gene encodes CDR1 SNHLY and CDR2 FYNNEI. CDR3 residues: CASSEGDSSTDTQYF. CDR3 sequence (DNA): TGTGCCAGCAGTGAAGGGGACAGTAGCACAGATACGCAGTATTTT.

This chain uses TRBV5-1 with TRBJ2-1, with 9 bases fitting TRBD1. The CDR3 sequence is 16 residues long. With 3 bases clipped from V and 8 bases from J, the junction kept 12 bases outside the gene matches. The germline V gene encodes CDR1 SGHRS and CDR2 YFSETQ. CDR3 bases: TGCGCCAGCAGCTCCCCGGGACAGGGTTGGGGGGATGAGCAGTTCTTC. This codes for CASSSPGQGWGDEQFF.

The V and J genes are TRBV28 and TRBJ1-2; no reliable D call. The germline CDR1 and CDR2 sequences are MDHEN and SYDVKM. The CDR3 is 12 amino acids. V lost 10 bases and J 10 bases, leaving 19 bases between the germline ends. The DNA of the CDR3 is TGTGCCACCTCCCCTCGGCTTACGGTCTACACCTTC. Translated: CATSPRLTVYTF.

This sequence joins TRBV5-4 and TRBJ1-1; TRBD1 agrees at 11 bases. Trimming at V came to 2 bases and at J to 0 bases, leaving 6 bases not matched to a gene. The CDR3 has 17 amino acids. CDR1 and CDR2 (germline): SGHNT, YYREEE (reference sequence). CDR3 loop: CASSFGQGAGMNTEAFF. For the CDR3, the DNA is TGTGCCAGCAGCTTTGGACAGGGGGCGGGAATGAACACTGAAGCTTTCTTT.

The genes are TRBV5-6 and TRBJ2-2; D not resolved. Germline V gene data show CDR1 as SGHDT and CDR2 as YYEEEE. This CDR3 comprises 15 residues. Trimming removed 1 base from V and 2 bases from J, with 9 bases in between. CDR3 region: CASSLIRSNTGELFF. The DNA of the CDR3 is TGTGCCAGCAGCTTGATTCGCAGTAACACCGGGGAGCTGTTTTTT.

The chain couples TRBV11-3 to TRBJ2-2; 8 bases line up with TRBD2. CDR3 size: 17 residues. CDR1 is SGHNT, CDR2 YENEEA, per germline. After removal of 4 bases from V and 4 bases from J, the junction contained 11 bases not matched to a gene. CDR3 sequence reads: CASSCIGGEACTGELFF. CDR3 nucleotide sequence: TGTGCCAGCAGCTGCATCGGGGGGGAAGCCTGCACCGGGGAGCTGTTTTTT.

The chain uses TRBV28 and TRBJ2-7, with D possibly being TRBD2 (5 bases). This CDR3 spans 12 amino acids. V gave up 1 base and J gave up 12 bases, with 13 bases separating them. The germline gives CDR1 MDHEN, CDR2 SYDVKM. CDR3 sequence (DNA): TGTGCCAGCAGTTTATCCCTAGCTACGCCGTACTTC. Its translation: CASSLSLATPYF.

This chain joins TRBV27 and TRBJ2-7; D might be TRBD2 (5 bases). The V gene lost 7 bases and the J gene lost 4 bases, with 14 bases spanning the gap. The V gene's germline CDR1 is MNHEY and CDR2 SMNVEV (reference sequence). The CDR3 consists of 13 residues. Here the CDR3 reads CASTKGRGYEQYF. The CDR3 DNA is TGTGCCAGCACTAAAGGACGGGGTTACGAGCAGTACTTC.

The genes are TRBV19 and TRBJ2-7, with D unclear. The CDR3 length is 12 residues. Germline CDR1 is LNHDA and CDR2 is SQIVND (reference sequence). The V end was cut by 1 base, the J end by 7 bases, with 8 bases between. The CDR3 region is CASSIGGTEQYF. CDR3 bases: TGTGCCAGTAGTATAGGAGGAACGGAGCAGTACTTC.

This chain joins TRBV7-9 and TRBJ1-2; D possibly corresponds to TRBD1 (5 bases). This CDR3 region has 14 residues. Per the germline V gene, CDR1 is SEHNR and CDR2 is FQNEAQ (reference sequence). The germline V and J ends were trimmed by 7 bases and 4 bases, with 16 bases remaining between them. The CDR3 DNA sequence: TGTGCCAGCATCCTCTGGGGGTCTAGCTATGGCTACACCTTC. This sequence encodes CASILWGSSYGYTF.